These 4 T cell receptor beta chains were sequenced from one sample in a study of ipilimumab plus nivolumab after autologous stem cell transplantation listed by TCRdb under 2021. The library was built by means of the immunoSEQ multiplex PCR assay. What TCRdb holds here is the immuneACCESS table cut down to in-frame rearrangements. Part of the clones is not present; checked against another copy, under half of the missing clones reflect an unresolved V gene, and the others are unexplained. The sample contains 15,000 or so clones, over 75% of them found a single time. The ten biggest clones cover more than 15% of the sample. Sequencing was performed on PBMCs, taken in a trial of ipilimumab plus nivolumab as post-transplant consolidation. These receptors came from a male donor with diffuse large B-cell lymphoma.

By sample share, this clone is large. The genes are TRBV7-3 and TRBJ1-1, with 7 bases that match TRBD1. In germline, CDR1 is SGHTA, CDR2 FQGTGA. This CDR3 is 14 amino acids long. After removal of 5 bases from V and 4 bases from J, the junction contained 7 bases not matched to a gene. The CDR3, as DNA: TGTGCCAGCAGCGAGACAGGGTTTGGCACTGAAGCTTTCTTT. It is translated as CASSETGFGTEAFF.

This clone was detected a few times. This chain joins TRBV15 and TRBJ1-1; D unclear. V lost 0 bases and J 1 base, leaving 6 bases between the germline ends. CDR1 and CDR2 from the germline V gene are LNHNV and YYDKDF (reference sequence). This CDR3 comprises 14 residues. CDR3: CATSREGRNTEAFF. The DNA for the CDR3 is TGTGCCACCAGCAGAGAAGGCCGGAACACTGAAGCTTTCTTT.

The chain employs TRBV25-1 and TRBJ2-5, with 12 bases matching TRBD2. Trimming removed 5 bases from V and 2 bases from J; junction bases left unmatched: 6. The CDR3 sequence is 16 residues long. Germline CDR1 and CDR2: MGHDK and SYGVNS. The CDR3 DNA reads TGTGCCAGCAGTATCTCGACTAGCGGGGGACAAGAGACCCAGTACTTC. Translating it yields CASSISTSGGQETQYF.

The chain employs TRBV10-1 and TRBJ2-5, with 14 bases fitting TRBD2. The CDR3 covers 17 residues. V was clipped by 6 bases and J by 4 bases; unmatched bases: 10. Germline CDR1 reads WNHNN; CDR2 reads SYGVQD (reference sequence). The CDR3 DNA reads TGCGCCAGCAGCCCCGGACTAGCGGGAGGAGTCCCAGAGACCCAGTACTTC. This sequence encodes CASSPGLAGGVPETQYF.